These 23 T cell receptor beta chains share one sample of origin, sequenced in a study of blood T cell repertoires in COVID-19. The repertoire was sequenced with immunoSEQ multiplex PCR; TCRdb's copy has only in-frame clones and lacks some. The table includes under 150,000 clones, 88% detected once. Material: peripheral blood. The receptors derive from a human donor in a cohort sampled during active COVID-19.

V is TRBV28 and J is TRBJ1-5; maybe TRBD1 (5 bases). V dropped 3 bases and J dropped 4 bases, with 13 bases sitting between them. The CDR3 totals 15 residues. Germline loops: CDR1 MDHEN, CDR2 SYDVKM. In nucleotides, the CDR3 is TGTGCCAGCAGTTTTGGCGGGGCCCATAATCAGCCCCAGCATTTT. The encoded protein is CASSFGGAHNQPQHF.

This clone was picked up one time. CDR3 sequence: CATSRDQNRARQPQHF. In DNA, the CDR3 is TGTGCCACCAGCAGAGATCAAAACAGGGCTAGACAGCCCCAGCATTTT. This chain connects TRBV15 to TRBJ1-5; a possible D gene is TRBD1 (6 bases). Per germline, CDR1 LNHNV and CDR2 YYDKDF (reference sequence). CDR3 length: 16 amino acids. The germline V and J ends were trimmed by 0 bases and 7 bases, with 16 bases remaining between them.

J is TRBJ2-1 and V is TRBV6-2 or TRBV6-3, with 9 bases identical to TRBD2. Germline V CDR1 and CDR2: MNHEY, SVGEGT. Trimming took 2 bases from V and 4 from J; bases not matched to a gene: 3. CDR3 length equals 15 residues. The CDR3 sequence is CASSYGTSPYNEQFF. CDR3 coding DNA: TGTGCCAGCAGTTACGGGACTAGCCCTTACAATGAGCAGTTCTTC.

This chain connects TRBV3-1 (or the pseudogene TRBV3-2) to TRBJ2-1; 12 bases fit TRBD2. The CDR3 covers 20 residues. Trimming removed 1 base from V and 2 bases from J; junction bases left unmatched: 12. Germline loops: CDR1 LGHDT, CDR2 YNNKEL (reference sequence). The CDR3 bases are TGTGCCAGCAGCCAAGTGTCTAGCGGGAGGGCCCGGGGGACCTACAATGAGCAGTTCTTC. Its protein product is CASSQVSSGRARGTYNEQFF.

The chain links TRBV27 to TRBJ2-1; 7 positions agree with TRBD2. The CDR3 has 16 amino acids. CDR1 is MNHEY, CDR2 SMNVEV, per germline (reference sequence). The V segment lost 5 bases and the J segment 2 bases; nucleotides outside the gene matches: 9. CDR3 sequence (DNA): TGTGCCAGCAGTCTAGAGGGGACTATCGCCTACAATGAGCAGTTCTTC. The encoded protein is CASSLEGTIAYNEQFF.

The chain links TRBV15 to TRBJ1-2; 9 bases map to TRBD1. J gave up 4 bases and V 4 bases, and 1 base lay outside the gene matches. The CDR3 totals 13 residues. Germline assignment: CDR1 LNHNV and CDR2 YYDKDF (reference sequence). The CDR3 DNA sequence: TGTGCCACCAGCAACAGGGGGCTCTATGGCTACACCTTC. Amino acid sequence: CATSNRGLYGYTF.

The V and J genes are TRBV11-2 and TRBJ2-5; 8 bases align to TRBD1. The ends lost 5 bases at V and 4 bases at J; junction bases unmatched: 6. This CDR3 is built from 14 residues. Germline CDR1 and CDR2: SGHAT and FQNNGV. This chain's CDR3 is CASSHRTGRETQYF. The CDR3 DNA follows: TGTGCCAGCAGCCATCGGACAGGGCGAGAGACCCAGTACTTC.

This chain links TRBV5-1 with TRBJ2-3; D is possibly TRBD1 (5 bases). The germline V gene encodes CDR1 SGHRS and CDR2 YFSETQ. Deletions cut 0 bases from V and 2 bases from J, with 10 bases between. The length of the CDR3 is 15 residues. CDR3 protein: CASSLEGEPTDTQYF. The CDR3 DNA reads TGCGCCAGCAGCTTGGAAGGGGAACCCACAGATACGCAGTATTTT.

This clone was picked up one time. The conserved closing phenylalanine or tryptophan is absent in this CDR3, likely reflecting a read error. The DNA is omitted, as the CDR3 cannot be located on it reliably, and the CDR3 follows TCRdb's listing. V is TRBV2 and J is TRBJ2-7; TRBD1 reflects the table's D call only, with no check against the DNA. Germline-derived CDR1 and CDR2 are SNHLY and FYNNEI. The CDR3 length is 13 residues, termini included. The CDR3 loop reads CASRPMRTAGVYL.

The chain employs TRBV12-3 or TRBV12-4 and TRBJ1-3; no firm D call. The CDR3 spans 11 residues. V was cut by 6 bases and J by 8 bases, with 8 bases left in between. The CDR3 coding sequence is TGTGCCAGCAGAGCACTAGACACCATATATTTT. It is translated as CASRALDTIYF.

V usage is TRBV6-2 or TRBV6-3 and J usage is TRBJ2-7; 10 nucleotides agree with TRBD2. V dropped 5 bases and J dropped 4; count of bases not matched to a gene: 17. Looked up from germline, CDR1 is MNHEY and CDR2 is SVGEGT. This CDR3 spans 18 amino acids. The CDR3 coding sequence is TGTGCCAGCAGTGCTCAAGTCCTCAGGGTAGCGGGAGGATACGAGCAGTACTTC. It specifies CASSAQVLRVAGGYEQYF.

The gene calls are TRBV7-2 and TRBJ2-1; TRBD2 matches at 14 bases. The CDR3 runs 15 residues. The junction had 7 bases not matched to a gene; V was cut back by 5 bases and J by 10 bases. Germline V gene sequence: CDR1 SGHTA, CDR2 FQGNSA. The CDR3 loop is CASSMGLAGVKEQFF. The CDR3 DNA is TGTGCCAGCAGCATGGGACTAGCGGGAGTCAAAGAGCAGTTCTTC.

J is TRBJ2-2 and V is TRBV6-6; D is undetermined. V was cut by 8 bases and J by 5 bases, with 9 bases left in between. CDR1 is MNHNY, CDR2 SVGAGI, per germline (reference sequence). This CDR3 is 12 amino acids long. The CDR3 reads CASGPRTGELFF. The DNA for the CDR3 is TGTGCCAGCGGGCCCCGGACCGGGGAGCTGTTTTTT.

The V gene is TRBV30, the J gene TRBJ2-3; 8 bases are a match to TRBD2. This CDR3 has 16 amino acids. The germline gives CDR1 GTSNPN, CDR2 SVGIG (reference sequence). Trimming removed 2 bases from V and 4 bases from J; junction bases left unmatched: 11. CDR3 sequence reads: CAWSRGIAGGSDTQYF. DNA for the CDR3: TGTGCCTGGAGTCGTGGGATCGCGGGAGGATCAGATACGCAGTATTTT. Full variable domain (remainder filled in from reference TRBV30 and TRBJ2-3): SQTIHQWPATLVQPVGSPLSLECTVEGTSNPNLYWYRQAAGRGLQLLFYSVGIGQISSEVPQNLSASRPQDRQFILSSKKLLLSDSGFYLCAWSRGIAGGSDTQYFGPGTRLTVL.

The genes are TRBV18 and TRBJ2-7; 9 bases map to TRBD1. V was clipped by 3 bases and J by 0 bases; unmatched bases: 9. In germline, CDR1 is KGHSH, CDR2 LQKENI. The CDR3 is 17 amino acids. The CDR3 region is CASSPLQQGASSYEQYF. CDR3 nucleotides: TGTGCCAGCTCACCGCTACAACAGGGGGCAAGCTCCTACGAGCAGTACTTC.

This clone was found once. The chain combines TRBV30 with TRBJ1-2, with a possible D match to TRBD1 (6 bases). Trimming removed 3 bases from V and 5 bases from J, with 10 bases in between. CDR3 size: 12 residues. Germline V gives CDR1 GTSNPN, CDR2 SVGIG (reference sequence). The CDR3 bases are TGTGCCTGGAGCATAACAGGGTATGGCTACACCTTC. It specifies CAWSITGYGYTF. The full variable domain, its missing parts supplied by reference TRBV30 and TRBJ1-2, is SQTIHQWPATLVQPVGSPLSLECTVEGTSNPNLYWYRQAAGRGLQLLFYSVGIGQISSEVPQNLSASRPQDRQFILSSKKLLLSDSGFYLCAWSITGYGYTFGSGTRLTVV.

The V call is TRBV5-4, the J call TRBJ2-5; D is perhaps TRBD1 (5 bases). There are 14 residues in the CDR3. V lost 4 bases and J lost 2, with 12 bases in between. Per germline, CDR1 SGHNT and CDR2 YYREEE (reference sequence). CDR3 nucleotide sequence: TGTGCCAGCAGCCCACGGCAGGGTCAAGAGACCCAGTACTTC. Its protein product is CASSPRQGQETQYF.

CDR3 residues: CASSSGQNTGELFF. CDR3 sequence (DNA): TGTGCCAGCAGTTCCGGACAGAACACCGGGGAGCTGTTTTTT. This chain joins TRBV28 and TRBJ2-2; D might be TRBD1 (5 bases). The CDR3 is 14 amino acids. Germline CDR1 MDHEN, CDR2 SYDVKM. Deletions cut 4 bases from V and 1 base from J, with 7 bases between. Drawing the rest from reference TRBV28 and TRBJ2-2, the complete variable domain is DVKVTQSSRYLVKRTGEKVFLECVQDMDHENMFWYRQDPGLGLRLIYFSYDVKMKEKGDIPEGYSVSREKKERFSLILESASTNQTSMYLCASSSGQNTGELFFGEGSRLTVL.

This clone showed up just a few times. This sequence joins TRBV7-9 and TRBJ2-2; D is perhaps TRBD1 (5 bases). The V gene's germline CDR1 is SEHNR and CDR2 FQNEAQ (reference sequence). The V end lost 5 bases, the J end lost 1 base, and 11 bases lay between the germline ends. The CDR3 length is 15 residues. CDR3 in DNA: TGTGCCAGCAGCCCTCAGACAGTGAACACCGGGGAGCTGTTTTTT. Its protein product is CASSPQTVNTGELFF.

The V call is TRBV7-9, the J call TRBJ2-7; tentatively, D is TRBD2 (5 bases). From germline, CDR1 is SEHNR and CDR2 FQNEAQ (reference sequence). V was shortened by 5 bases and J by 6 bases, with 20 bases between the two germline ends. This CDR3 has 15 amino acids. For the CDR3, the DNA is TGTGCCAGCAGCACGTATAGCGTACCCCCGGGCGAGCAGTACTTC. As protein: CASSTYSVPPGEQYF.

This sequence joins TRBV21-1 and TRBJ2-7; the table calls TRBD2, which could not be checked here. TRBV21-1 is labeled a pseudogene. The CDR3 is made up of 13 amino acids. DNA for the CDR3: TGTGCCAGCAGCGCCCGAGGATCACACGAGCAGTACTTC. This codes for CASSARGSHEQYF.

The chain carries TRBV6-5 and TRBJ1-1; D is possibly TRBD1 (5 bases). The V end was cut by 0 bases, the J end by 1 base, with 12 bases between. This CDR3 is 16 amino acids long. Per germline, CDR1 MNHEY and CDR2 SVGAGI. Here the CDR3 DNA reads TGTGCCAGCAGTTACTCGCTGGGGCAGGGGAACACTGAAGCTTTCTTT. It codes for CASSYSLGQGNTEAFF.

The chain couples TRBV4-3 to TRBJ1-6; D call uncertain. V lost 4 bases and J lost 8, with 12 bases in between. Germline CDR1 and CDR2: LGHNA and YSLEER. The CDR3 runs 14 residues. The CDR3 region is CASSPRTGDSPLHF. The CDR3 DNA is TGCGCCAGCAGCCCCAGGACCGGGGATTCACCCCTCCACTTT.